The 21 T cell receptor beta chains below were found in one sample sequenced in a study of blood T cell repertoires in COVID-19 (TCRdb year 2020). Receptors were amplified or captured by the immunoSEQ multiplex PCR assay. The immuneACCESS repertoire file appears here via TCRdb, limited to in-frame rearrangements. These files lack a portion of the clones; in checked studies, under half of the deficit traces to unresolved V genes, and the cause of the others is not known. The sample table records about 130,000 clones; more than 75% of these occur just once. The ten top clones hold about 10% of the sample. The sequenced sample was peripheral blood. These receptors all come from a man aged 55-75 years who had recovered from COVID-19.

The chain links TRBV20-1 to TRBJ2-1, with D perhaps matching TRBD2 (6 bases). CDR3 size: 11 residues. Per germline, CDR1 DFQATT and CDR2 SNEGSKA (reference sequence). V was trimmed by 2 bases and J by 9 bases, leaving 8 bases between them. The CDR3 reads CSARPGGEQFF. CDR3 in DNA: TGCAGTGCTAGACCCGGGGGTGAGCAGTTCTTC.

V usage is TRBV18 and J usage is TRBJ1-2, with D maybe TRBD1 (5 bases). Germline V CDR1 and CDR2: KGHSH, LQKENI. V gave up 5 bases and J gave up 0 bases, with 10 bases separating them. This CDR3 is 14 amino acids long. The CDR3 is CASSVQESNYGYTF. The CDR3 coding sequence is TGTGCCAGCTCAGTACAGGAATCTAACTATGGCTACACCTTC.

This chain connects TRBV5-4 to TRBJ1-4; TRBD1 aligns across 7 bases. J lost 8 bases, V lost 2 bases, and 9 bases had no gene match. Germline lookup yields CDR1 SGHNT and CDR2 YYREEE (reference sequence). This CDR3 has 15 amino acids. CDR3 in amino acids: CASSFKTGAREKLFF. The CDR3, as DNA: TGTGCCAGCAGCTTCAAAACAGGGGCGCGGGAAAAACTGTTTTTT.

The rearrangement links TRBV5-1 to TRBJ1-4; weak D call: TRBD1 (5 bases). Germline CDR1 is SGHRS and CDR2 is YFSETQ. Trimming removed 4 bases at V and 0 bases at J, with 10 bases between. The CDR3 is 15 residues long. The CDR3 DNA reads as TGCGCCAGCAGCAATAGGGGCGCAACTAATGAAAAACTGTTTTTT. Translating gives CASSNRGATNEKLFF.

This clone has more than one count but fewer than ten. The rearrangement links TRBV7-9 to TRBJ2-7, with TRBD1 identical over 9 bases. This CDR3 is built from 14 residues. The germline V gene encodes CDR1 SEHNR and CDR2 FQNEAQ (reference sequence). V shed 4 bases and J 1 base; nucleotides not matched to a gene: 2. CDR3 sequence (DNA): TGTGCCAGCAGCTCCGGGACAGGGTCCTACGAGCAGTACTTC. Protein product: CASSSGTGSYEQYF.

The rearrangement uses TRBV7-9 and TRBJ1-6; 11 bases agree with TRBD1. Trimming removed 3 bases from V and 0 bases from J; junction bases left unmatched: 7. The germline V gene encodes CDR1 SEHNR and CDR2 FQNEAQ (reference sequence). The CDR3 totals 19 residues. Here the CDR3 reads CASSLSLGTGGSYNSPLHF. CDR3 nucleotide sequence: TGTGCCAGCAGCTTGTCCCTAGGGACAGGGGGCTCCTATAATTCACCCCTCCACTTT.

The chain carries TRBV18 and TRBJ2-2; no reliable D call. From germline, CDR1 is KGHSH and CDR2 LQKENI. The CDR3 spans 14 residues. The V end was cut by 2 bases, the J end by 1 base, with 5 bases between. The CDR3 loop is CASSPYKNTGELFF. The CDR3 region has the DNA TGTGCCAGCTCACCATACAAGAACACCGGGGAGCTGTTTTTT.

The V and J genes are TRBV30 and TRBJ1-2, with 7 bases aligning to TRBD1. Losses at the gene ends were 1 base for V and 1 base for J; bases not matched to a gene: 3. Germline values: CDR1 GTSNPN, CDR2 SVGIG (reference sequence). The CDR3 runs 14 residues. The CDR3 DNA reads as TGTGCCTGGAGTGCGACAGGGAGTAACTATGGCTACACCTTC. Translating gives CAWSATGSNYGYTF. The entire variable domain, with the rest obtained from reference TRBV30 and TRBJ1-2, is as follows: SQTIHQWPATLVQPVGSPLSLECTVEGTSNPNLYWYRQAAGRGLQLLFYSVGIGQISSEVPQNLSASRPQDRQFILSSKKLLLSDSGFYLCAWSATGSNYGYTFGSGTRLTVV.

This clone was recorded only once. This sequence joins TRBV27 and TRBJ1-5; possibly TRBD1 for D (6 bases). The CDR3 has 15 residues. CDR1 is MNHEY, CDR2 SMNVEV, per germline (reference sequence). V was cut by 0 bases and J by 4 bases, with 10 bases left in between. The CDR3 loop is CASSLSQGRNQPQHF. CDR3 DNA sequence: TGTGCCAGCAGTTTATCACAGGGTCGGAATCAGCCCCAGCATTTT.

The CDR3 is CASSSAGGLYGYTF. Written as DNA, the CDR3 is TGTGCCAGCAGCTCGGCCGGGGGGCTCTATGGCTACACCTTC. The V and J genes are TRBV5-4 and TRBJ1-2; perhaps TRBD1 as D (6 bases). CDR1 SGHNT and CDR2 YYREEE come from the germline V gene (reference sequence). The length of the CDR3 is 14 residues. The V and J ends lost 3 bases and 4 bases respectively, with 13 bases between them.

The chain links TRBV9 to TRBJ1-5; maybe TRBD1 (6 bases). Germline loops: CDR1 SGDLS, CDR2 YYNGEE. The V and J ends lost 3 bases and 2 bases respectively, with 12 bases between them. The CDR3 runs to 15 residues. The CDR3 DNA reads as TGTGCCAGCAGCGGGGGGCACGGGGGCAATCAGCCCCAGCATTTT. It translates to CASSGGHGGNQPQHF.

The genes are TRBV28 and TRBJ1-2; 7 positions agree with TRBD1. Germline loops: CDR1 MDHEN, CDR2 SYDVKM. Losses at the gene ends were 7 bases for V and 3 bases for J; bases not matched to a gene: 2. This CDR3 contains 12 residues. CDR3 protein: CASNGQDYGYTF. CDR3 coding DNA: TGTGCCAGCAATGGACAGGACTATGGCTACACCTTC.

In this sample, this clone turned up a few times. The chain employs TRBV7-9 and TRBJ2-3; the match to TRBD2 covers 9 bases. CDR3 length: 16 amino acids. Germline CDR1 and CDR2: SEHNR and FQNEAQ (reference sequence). The junction had 10 bases not matched to a gene; V was cut back by 5 bases and J by 4 bases. The CDR3 loop reads CASSPWTSDKADTQYF. The CDR3, as DNA: TGTGCCAGCAGCCCGTGGACTAGCGATAAAGCAGATACGCAGTATTTT.

The rearrangement joins TRBV7-2 to TRBJ1-2, with TRBD1 matching 7 bases. CDR1 is SGHTA and CDR2 is FQGNSA in the germline V gene. The CDR3 runs 17 residues. The ends lost 1 base at V and 4 bases at J; junction bases unmatched: 12. The CDR3 reads CASSLVGGGVAGYGYTF. CDR3 in DNA: TGTGCCAGCAGCTTAGTTGGAGGGGGCGTAGCAGGCTATGGCTACACCTTC.

The V and J genes are TRBV27 and TRBJ2-7, with TRBD1 matching over 9 bases. Trimming removed 0 bases from V and 4 bases from J; junction bases left unmatched: 4. The CDR3 is made up of 15 amino acids. Looked up from germline, CDR1 is MNHEY and CDR2 is SMNVEV (reference sequence). CDR3 in DNA: TGTGCCAGCAGTTTATCGATGGGACAGGGATACGAGCAGTACTTC. Translated, it gives CASSLSMGQGYEQYF.

V and J are TRBV5-1 and TRBJ2-3; D perhaps matches TRBD2 (6 bases). The CDR3 runs to 14 residues. Deletions cut 3 bases from V and 4 bases from J, with 12 bases between. CDR1 and CDR2 (germline): SGHRS, YFSETQ. This CDR3 is CASSSTREADTQYF. The CDR3 DNA is TGCGCCAGCAGCTCGACCAGGGAGGCAGATACGCAGTATTTT.

The chain recombines TRBV4-3 with TRBJ1-6; TRBD1 matches at 7 bases. The V and J ends lost 1 base and 10 bases, in that order; junction bases with no gene match: 4. CDR1 is LGHNA, CDR2 YSLEER, per germline. This CDR3 contains 14 residues. The DNA for the CDR3 is TGCGCCAGCAGCCAAGGGACAGGTGAATCACCCCTCCACTTT. Protein product: CASSQGTGESPLHF.

This rearrangement joins TRBV13 to TRBJ1-1; D not resolved. Germline CDR1 PRHDT, CDR2 FYEKMQ (reference sequence). Deletions cut 1 base from V and 1 base from J, with 7 bases between. The CDR3 loop spans 14 amino acids. CDR3 sequence reads: CASSLVGRNTEAFF. The CDR3, as DNA: TGTGCCAGCAGCTTAGTGGGCCGGAACACTGAAGCTTTCTTT.

CDR3 protein: CASSINGRLAKNIQYF. The CDR3 DNA is TGTGCCAGTAGTATAAATGGCCGTCTGGCCAAAAACATTCAGTACTTC. The chain is built from TRBV19 and TRBJ2-4; D unresolved. Trimming removed 2 bases at V and 1 base at J, with 12 bases between. This CDR3 comprises 16 residues. Germline V gene sequence: CDR1 LNHDA, CDR2 SQIVND (reference sequence).

The V gene is TRBV5-5, the J gene TRBJ2-5, with 8 bases that match TRBD2. In germline, CDR1 is SGHKS, CDR2 YYEKEE (reference sequence). The trim removed 5 bases at V and 5 bases at J, leaving 14 bases unmatched. The CDR3 runs to 16 residues. CDR3 loop: CASSSPRGGGGETQYF. Here the CDR3 DNA reads TGTGCCAGCAGTTCCCCCCGGGGGGGAGGAGGCGAGACCCAGTACTTC.

This chain uses TRBV4-3 with TRBJ1-2; D call uncertain. This CDR3 spans 15 amino acids. Germline CDR1 is LGHNA and CDR2 is YSLEER. V was clipped by 0 bases and J by 7 bases, with 15 bases between them. This CDR3 reads CASSQERNPSGGYTF. The DNA for the CDR3 is TGCGCCAGCAGCCAAGAGCGCAACCCAAGTGGTGGCTACACCTTC.